These 4 T cell receptor beta chains share one sample of origin, sequenced in a study of T cell responses to AZD1222 COVID-19 vaccine. Sequencing was performed with immunoSEQ multiplex PCR; in TCRdb, only in-frame clones are kept and a portion is missing. The sample shows 150,000 to 200,000 clones, 85% to 95% of them seen only once. Sequenced material: peripheral blood, taken on day 0 of AZD1222 vaccination. The receptors were sampled from an adult in good health.

DNA for the CDR3: TGTGCCAGCAGCGACCTCGGTGCGGGGCGTAGGAGTAGCAATCAGCCCCAGCATTTT. Residues: CASSDLGAGRRSSNQPQHF. The chain uses TRBV21-1 and TRBJ1-5. TRBV21-1 is given as a pseudogene. The CDR3 extends over 19 amino acids.

This chain links TRBV19 with TRBJ1-5; perhaps TRBD1 as D (5 bases). The germline V gene has CDR1 LNHDA and CDR2 SQIVND (reference sequence). This CDR3 is built from 15 residues. The V end was cut by 6 bases, the J end by 1 base, with 13 bases between. The CDR3 sequence: CASRGRDGSNQPQHF. CDR3 nucleotide sequence: TGTGCCAGTAGGGGCCGGGACGGCAGCAATCAGCCCCAGCATTTT.

The table lists this clone with a count of one. The rearrangement joins TRBV6-4 to TRBJ1-2; a weak D match, TRBD1 (5 bases). The CDR3 length is 13 residues. Germline CDR1 MRHNA, CDR2 SNTAGT. Deletions cut 5 bases from V and 8 bases from J, with 15 bases between. The CDR3 loop is CASSPGPSTGYTF. The CDR3 DNA is TGTGCCAGCAGTCCGGGACCATCTACGGGCTACACCTTC.

The chain carries TRBV27 and TRBJ1-1; unclear D gene. V dropped 5 bases and J dropped 1 base, with 8 bases sitting between them. The CDR3 length is 13 residues. The germline gives CDR1 MNHEY, CDR2 SMNVEV (reference sequence). CDR3 sequence reads: CASSTTENTEAFF. The CDR3 DNA reads TGTGCCAGCAGTACTACAGAGAACACTGAAGCTTTCTTT.